This section outlines one T cell receptor (beta chain) sequence together with its context. Repertoires were generated with immunoSEQ multiplex PCR, while TCRdb's copy carries only in-frame clones and drops some. The table records around 700,000 clones, around 89% of them present only once. This sample is part of a study of blood T cell repertoires in COVID-19. Sequenced input: peripheral blood. The receptor comes from a woman between 18 and 29 years old with acute or convalescent COVID-19.

CDR3 amino acids: CATGQGVTMVGELFF. The CDR3 nucleotides are TGTGCCACTGGACAGGGGGTCACAATGGTCGGGGAGCTGTTTTTT. The chain recombines TRBV27 with TRBJ2-2; TRBD1 matches 10 bases. This CDR3 has 15 amino acids. The V gene end was trimmed by 10 bases and the J gene end by 7 bases; junction bases not matched to a gene: 12. Per the germline V gene, CDR1 is MNHEY and CDR2 is SMNVEV (reference sequence).